This record concerns one TCR beta chain sequence. Other DNA sequences in the same sample also yield this CDR3. Original data processing: Reference gene primer amplification in the assay estimated nucleated cell counts. Only in-frame clones appear in the TCRdb table, and some are missing; sequencing was by immunoSEQ multiplex PCR. V, J and clone size reflect that table, while D and trimming were determined from the DNA. The sample holds 300,000 to 350,000 clones, 87% seen once. The entry originates in a study of blood T cell repertoires in COVID-19. Study-level background: Sources were T cells, B-cell-depleted T cells, or PBMCs; the material itself was cDNA or gDNA.

Individuals drawn from under 30 US areas were roughly 18 to 95 years old. Cohort 3 donors counted as recovered after two negative PCRs, clearance, or resolved symptoms. V lost 4 bases and J lost 7; bases outside the gene matches: 2. Germline V gene sequence: CDR1 MRHNA, CDR2 SNTAGT. The CDR3 length is 15 residues. The sequence came from a woman younger than 30 who had recovered from COVID-19. Sample: PBMCs or T cells enriched from blood (not recorded which). V and J are TRBV6-4 and TRBJ2-1; 15 positions agree with TRBD2. The CDR3 DNA reads TGTGCCAGCAGTGCCGGGACTAGCGGGGGGAATGAGCAGTTCTTC. Translating it yields CASSAGTSGGNEQFF.